Listed below are T cell receptor beta chains from one sample, sequenced in a study of cytomegalovirus exposure and HLA in healthy donors. Data came from immunoSEQ multiplex PCR; TCRdb stores just in-frame clones and leaves some out. Of 110,000 or so clones in the sample, 70% to 80% were seen once. Sequencing was done on a sample of PBMCs. The receptors originated from a female donor in good health and CMV-seronegative. CDR3s include the opening cysteine and the closing phenylalanine or tryptophan. The D gene is left open where the match is weak. The size of a clone is reported for some rows only, either as once, few or many, or as a class for expanded clones.

CDR3aa	CDR3nt	d_gene	v_gene	j_gene	abundance
CAWGMSTGRYSPLHF	TGTGCCTGGGGGATGTCGACAGGGAGATATTCACCCCTCCACTTT	TRBD1	TRBV30	TRBJ1-6	once
CARRTGVLNQPQHF	TGTGCCAGAAGGACAGGGGTCCTTAATCAGCCCCAGCATTTT	TRBD1	TRBV27	TRBJ1-5	-
CASSGSRGGMRDEQFF	TGTGCCAGTAGTGGCTCGCGGGGGGGCATGAGGGATGAGCAGTTCTTC	TRBD2	TRBV19	TRBJ2-1	-
CASSGGTSGGTQYF	TGTGCCAGCAGCGGCGGGACTAGCGGGGGGACCCAGTACTTC	TRBD2	TRBV9	TRBJ2-5	-
CSAETSGHSYEQYF	TGCAGCGCCGAGACTAGCGGGCACTCCTACGAGCAGTACTTC	TRBD2	TRBV29-1	TRBJ2-7	once
CATKDLAGANNEQFF	TGTGCCACCAAGGATCTAGCGGGGGCCAACAATGAGCAGTTCTTC	TRBD2	TRBV10-3	TRBJ2-1	-
CASSSGHNLGANEKLFF	TGTGCCAGCAGCTCGGGACACAATTTGGGGGCTAATGAAAAGCTGTTTTTT	-	TRBV7-9	TRBJ1-4	once
CASRRDTEAFF	TGTGCCAGCAGAAGGGACACCGAAGCTTTCTTT	-	TRBV6-5	TRBJ1-1	few
CASSKRGQKSYEQYF	TGTGCCAGCAGCAAACGAGGACAGAAATCCTACGAGCAGTACTTC	-	TRBV21-1	TRBJ2-7	-
CASTSSRGDSYEQYF	TGTGCCAGCACCTCGAGTCGGGGGGACTCCTACGAGCAGTACTTC	TRBD2	TRBV11-2	TRBJ2-7	few
CATTGQLYEQYF	TGTGCCACCACGGGACAGTTGTACGAGCAGTACTTC	TRBD1	TRBV19	TRBJ2-7	-
CAWSVGTAAGDTQYF	TGTGCCTGGAGTGTCGGGACAGCTGCGGGGGATACGCAGTATTTT	-	TRBV30	TRBJ2-3	-
CASSLSSVSGANVLTF	TGTGCCAGCAGCTTGTCCAGTGTCTCAGGGGCCAACGTCCTGACTTTC	-	TRBV5-8	TRBJ2-6	-
CSVEIGGDEQFF	TGCAGCGTTGAGATAGGCGGGGATGAGCAGTTCTTC	-	TRBV29-1	TRBJ2-1	-
CASSPEQGARETQYF	TGTGCCAGCAGCCCCGAACAGGGGGCCAGGGAGACCCAGTACTTC	TRBD1	TRBV7-9	TRBJ2-5	-
CASSTTANEKLFF	TGTGCCAGTAGTACCACAGCTAATGAAAAACTGTTTTTT	-	TRBV19	TRBJ1-4	-
CASSPRTGRGDEQYF	TGCGCCAGCAGCCCCCGGACAGGGCGAGGGGACGAGCAGTACTTC	TRBD1	TRBV5-1	TRBJ2-7	-
CASSLDPGGEQFF	TGTGCCAGCAGCCTAGATCCGGGGGGTGAGCAGTTCTTC	TRBD2	TRBV7-9	TRBJ2-1	-
CASSLALGGGKTGELFF	TGTGCCAGCAGCTTAGCGCTTGGCGGGGGGAAAACCGGGGAGCTGTTTTTT	TRBD2	TRBV7-2	TRBJ2-2	-
CASSLAGGQETQYF	TGTGCCAGCAGCTTAGCGGGGGGACAAGAGACCCAGTACTTC	-	TRBV7-2	TRBJ2-5	-
CASSQDPGLNIQYF	TGCGCCAGCAGCCAAGATCCGGGACTAAACATTCAGTACTTC	-	TRBV4-1	TRBJ2-4	once
CASSGTVYNEQFF	TGTGCCAGCAGTGGGACAGTCTACAATGAGCAGTTCTTC	-	TRBV2	TRBJ2-1	-
CASSVNYNSPLHF	TGTGCCAGCAGCGTCAACTATAATTCACCCCTCCACTTT	-	TRBV11-2	TRBJ1-6	-
CACEVTSGGNRLNEQFF	TGTGCCTGCGAGGTGACTAGCGGGGGGAACCGTTTGAATGAGCAGTTCTTC	TRBD2	TRBV7-9	TRBJ2-1	-
CASSSRRRAGELFF	TGTGCCAGCAGTTCCAGAAGGAGGGCCGGGGAGCTGTTTTTT	-	TRBV7-9	TRBJ2-2	-
CASSLGQGTNSPLHF	TGTGCCAGCAGCTTGGGACAGGGCACAAATTCACCCCTCCACTTT	TRBD1	TRBV13	TRBJ1-6	-
CASSHRGGDGELFF	TGTGCCAGCAGTCATCGGGGGGGCGACGGGGAGCTGTTTTTT	TRBD2	TRBV6-6	TRBJ2-2	-
CASSYSPTSSYEQYF	TGTGCCAGCAGTTACTCACCCACGAGTTCCTACGAGCAGTACTTC	-	TRBV6-5	TRBJ2-7	few